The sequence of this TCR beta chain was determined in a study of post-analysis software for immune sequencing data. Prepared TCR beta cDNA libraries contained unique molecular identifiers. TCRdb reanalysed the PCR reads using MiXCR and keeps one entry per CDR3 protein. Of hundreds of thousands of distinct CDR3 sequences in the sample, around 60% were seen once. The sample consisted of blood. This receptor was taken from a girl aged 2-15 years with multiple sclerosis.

For the CDR3, the DNA is TGCAGCGTTGTAAGGCAGGGGAGATACGAGCAGTACTTC. It specifies CSVVRQGRYEQYF. This rearrangement joins TRBV29-1 to TRBJ2-4, with D maybe TRBD1 (6 bases). The J call may not be correct, given that the DNA end is closer to TRBJ2-7. Germline CDR1 and CDR2: SQVTM and ANQGSEA. The CDR3 is made up of 13 amino acids.